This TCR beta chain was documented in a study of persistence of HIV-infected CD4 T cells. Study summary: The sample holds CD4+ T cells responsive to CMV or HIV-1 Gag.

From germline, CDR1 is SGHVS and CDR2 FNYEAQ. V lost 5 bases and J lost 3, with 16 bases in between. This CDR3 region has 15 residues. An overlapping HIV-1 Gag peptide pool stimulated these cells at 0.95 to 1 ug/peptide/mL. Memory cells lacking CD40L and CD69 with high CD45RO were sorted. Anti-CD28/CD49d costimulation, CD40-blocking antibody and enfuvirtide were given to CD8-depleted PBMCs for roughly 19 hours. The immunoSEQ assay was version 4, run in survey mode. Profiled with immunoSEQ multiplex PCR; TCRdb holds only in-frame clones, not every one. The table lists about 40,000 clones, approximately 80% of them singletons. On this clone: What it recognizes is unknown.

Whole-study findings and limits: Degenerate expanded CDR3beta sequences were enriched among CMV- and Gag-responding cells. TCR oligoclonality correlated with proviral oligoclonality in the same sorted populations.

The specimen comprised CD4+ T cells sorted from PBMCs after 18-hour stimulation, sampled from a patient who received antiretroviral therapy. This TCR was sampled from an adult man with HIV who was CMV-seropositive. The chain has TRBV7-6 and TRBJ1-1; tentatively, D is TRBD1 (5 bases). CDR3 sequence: CASSLQQGFYTEAFF. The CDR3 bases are TGTGCCAGCAGCCTACAGCAGGGCTTTTACACTGAAGCTTTCTTT.